The 29 T cell receptor beta chains reported below all come from one sample, sequenced in a study of siplizumab effects on memory and regulatory T cells. Clones were read by immunoSEQ multiplex PCR, and TCRdb kept only the in-frame ones, dropping some. The table shows approximately 75,000 clones, with about 92% occurring only once. Input material: CD8+ T cells sorted from blood. These receptors came from a human donor in good health.

The genes are TRBV5-4 and TRBJ2-7, with D possibly matching TRBD2 (6 bases). Trimming removed 4 bases at V and 6 bases at J, with 14 bases between. The CDR3 is 13 residues long. Germline V gives CDR1 SGHNT, CDR2 YYREEE (reference sequence). CDR3 nucleotides: TGTGCCAGCAGCGGAGGGGCTATCGGCGAGCAGTACTTC. Its protein is CASSGGAIGEQYF.

The rearrangement joins TRBV27 to TRBJ2-7, with 8 bases that match TRBD2. Germline trimming cut 5 bases from V and 3 bases from J; bases unmatched to any gene: 6. In germline, CDR1 is MNHEY, CDR2 SMNVEV (reference sequence). This CDR3 is 14 amino acids long. DNA of the CDR3: TGTGCCAGCAGTCAAGGACTAGCACTCTACGAGCAGTACTTC. Its translation is CASSQGLALYEQYF.

This clone turned up a few times. V gene TRBV4-2 combines with J gene TRBJ2-5; 11 nucleotides align to TRBD2. V lost 2 bases, J lost 4 bases, and 3 bases stayed unmatched. Germline values: CDR1 LGHNA, CDR2 YNFKEQ. This CDR3 has 15 amino acids. The CDR3 region has the DNA TGTGCCAGCAGCCAAACGACTAGCGGGGCAGAGACCCAGTACTTC. It is translated as CASSQTTSGAETQYF.

This chain connects TRBV25-1 to TRBJ2-1, with D possibly matching TRBD1 (6 bases). There are 15 residues in the CDR3. The V gene's germline CDR1 is MGHDK and CDR2 SYGVNS. The germline V and J ends were trimmed by 6 bases and 0 bases, with 12 bases remaining between them. The CDR3: CASRSGESSYNEQFF. CDR3 sequence (DNA): TGTGCCAGCAGGTCAGGGGAAAGCTCCTACAATGAGCAGTTCTTC.

A single count supports this clone. This chain uses TRBV5-1 with TRBJ2-3; 11 nucleotides match TRBD2. This CDR3 is built from 16 residues. The V and J ends lost 4 bases and 4 bases, in that order; junction bases with no gene match: 8. CDR1 is SGHRS and CDR2 is YFSETQ in the germline V gene. As DNA, the CDR3 is TGCGCCAGCAGCGTGACTAGCGGGGTTGGGGCAGATACGCAGTATTTT. Amino acids: CASSVTSGVGADTQYF. Combining the CDR3 with reference TRBV5-1 and TRBJ2-3 gives the whole variable domain KAGVTQTPRYLIKTRGQQVTLSCSPISGHRSVSWYQQTPGQGLQFLFEYFSETQRNKGNFPGRFSGRQFSNSRSEMNVSTLELGDSALYLCASSVTSGVGADTQYFGPGTRLTVL.

The V gene is TRBV30, the J gene TRBJ2-7, with TRBD1 identical over 9 bases. Germline V gene data show CDR1 as GTSNPN and CDR2 as SVGIG (reference sequence). With 0 bases clipped from V and 5 bases from J, the junction kept 8 bases outside the gene matches. The CDR3 covers 15 residues. CDR3 residues: CAWSVGGQGLDEQYF. The CDR3 DNA is TGTGCCTGGAGTGTAGGGGGACAGGGTCTAGACGAGCAGTACTTC.

V gene TRBV4-2 combines with J gene TRBJ2-2, with TRBD2 as a possible D gene (7 bases). Trimming pared 0 bases from V and 6 bases from J, leaving 11 bases between. Germline assignment: CDR1 LGHNA and CDR2 YNFKEQ. This CDR3 has 15 residues. Written as DNA, the CDR3 is TGTGCCAGCAGCCAAGACGGGGGGCCCTCCGGGGAGCTGTTTTTT. Its protein product is CASSQDGGPSGELFF.

The chain recombines TRBV5-6 with TRBJ1-1; tentative D call: TRBD1 (5 bases). The germline V gene encodes CDR1 SGHDT and CDR2 YYEEEE. There are 14 residues in the CDR3. Between the trimmed V and J ends, which lost 3 bases and 7 bases, there was a span of 16 bases. The CDR3 region has the DNA TGTGCCAGCAGCTACGGACACCCCCCTCGTGAAGCTTTCTTT. It yields the protein CASSYGHPPREAFF.

The chain employs TRBV9 and TRBJ1-1; D unclear. Trimming took 4 bases from V and 6 from J, leaving 16 bases between them. Germline CDR1 SGDLS, CDR2 YYNGEE. The CDR3 has 14 residues. CDR3 protein: CASSPLVEDAEAFF. Written as DNA, the CDR3 is TGTGCCAGCAGCCCCCTGGTTGAGGACGCTGAAGCTTTCTTT. The variable domain in full, with the rest retrieved from reference TRBV9 and TRBJ1-1, is DSGVTQTPKHLITATGQRVTLRCSPRSGDLSVYWYQQSLDQGLQFLIQYYNGEERAKGNILERFSAQQFPDLHSELNLSSLELGDSALYFCASSPLVEDAEAFFGQGTRLTVV.

The rearrangement links TRBV20-1 to TRBJ1-1; 7 nucleotides line up with TRBD1. From germline, CDR1 is DFQATT and CDR2 SNEGSKA (reference sequence). The length of the CDR3 is 10 residues. Trimming removed 5 bases from V and 8 bases from J; junction bases left unmatched: 2. The CDR3 bases are TGCAGTGCTGGGACAGTAGAAGCTTTCTTT. Amino acid sequence: CSAGTVEAFF.

A single count supports this clone. The CDR3, as DNA: TGTGCCAGCAGCTTTGGGACAGGGAGTTTCTCTGGAAACACCATATATTTT. Translating gives CASSFGTGSFSGNTIYF. V usage is TRBV5-6 and J usage is TRBJ1-3, with 9 bases fitting TRBD1. The CDR3 totals 17 residues. CDR1 is SGHDT, CDR2 YYEEEE, per germline. V was pared by 2 bases and J by 0 bases, with 6 bases of the junction left unmatched. The full variable domain, with the rest looked up from reference TRBV5-6 and TRBJ1-3, is DAGVTQSPTHLIKTRGQQVTLRCSPKSGHDTVSWYQQALGQGPQFIFQYYEEEERQRGNFPDRFSGHQFPNYSSELNVNALLLGDSALYLCASSFGTGSFSGNTIYFGEGSWLTVV.

V usage is TRBV4-1 and J usage is TRBJ2-3, with a tentative D call TRBD2 (7 bases). Germline V gene lookup returns CDR1 MGHRA and CDR2 YSYEKL. Trimming removed 0 bases at V and 1 base at J, with 14 bases between. The CDR3 consists of 17 residues. The CDR3 coding sequence is TGCGCCAGCAGCCAAGATAGGGGGGGGCCGGGCACAGATACGCAGTATTTT. Translated, it gives CASSQDRGGPGTDTQYF.

The CDR3 region has the DNA TGCGCCAGCAGGGGGGCCCTAAACTACAATGAGCAGTTCTTC. It yields the protein CASRGALNYNEQFF. The chain uses TRBV10-1 and TRBJ2-1; D perhaps matches TRBD1 (6 bases). V was clipped by 6 bases and J by 3 bases, with 12 bases between them. CDR1 is WNHNN and CDR2 is SYGVQD in the germline V gene (reference sequence). This CDR3 is 14 amino acids long.

CDR3 bases: TGTGCCAGTACCCTGACAGGGTCGGGGATGAATGAGCAGTTCTTC. This translates into CASTLTGSGMNEQFF. The chain couples TRBV19 to TRBJ2-1, with TRBD1 identical over 7 bases. The V gene's germline CDR1 is LNHDA and CDR2 SQIVND (reference sequence). This CDR3 spans 15 amino acids. With V trimmed by 7 bases and J by 7 bases, 13 bases remained unmatched.

The count of this clone is one. The V and J genes are TRBV4-1 and TRBJ2-7, with 8 bases fitting TRBD2. CDR1 and CDR2 (germline): MGHRA, YSYEKL. CDR3 length: 14 residues. The ends lost 1 base at V and 4 bases at J; junction bases unmatched: 3. DNA for the CDR3: TGCGCCAGCAGCCAAGGGAGCGGGGGTTACGAGCAGTACTTC. Its protein is CASSQGSGGYEQYF.

V gene TRBV9 combines with J gene TRBJ2-2, with D possibly being TRBD1 (6 bases). There are 15 residues in the CDR3. Trimming stripped 1 base from V and 5 bases from J, with 12 bases between. CDR1 and CDR2 from the germline V gene are SGDLS and YYNGEE. CDR3 region: CASSVWDIFTGELFF. The CDR3 bases are TGTGCCAGCAGCGTATGGGACATCTTTACCGGGGAGCTGTTTTTT.

This chain uses TRBV4-1 with TRBJ1-2; D is undetermined. This CDR3 has 16 amino acids. The V end was cut by 4 bases, the J end by 4 bases, with 19 bases between. CDR1 is MGHRA and CDR2 is YSYEKL in the germline V gene. CDR3 sequence reads: CASSLERSVLSYGYTF. CDR3 nucleotide sequence: TGCGCCAGCAGCCTCGAGAGGTCGGTCCTCAGCTATGGCTACACCTTC.

V gene TRBV5-1 combines with J gene TRBJ1-2; D may be TRBD1 (5 bases). CDR3 length: 15 amino acids. V was clipped by 4 bases and J by 1 base, with 14 bases between them. Germline CDR1 SGHRS, CDR2 YFSETQ. The CDR3 DNA reads as TGCGCCAGCAGCGCGGGGGAGCGGAGTAACTATGGCTACACCTTC. Its protein product is CASSAGERSNYGYTF.

The rearrangement joins TRBV29-1 to TRBJ1-5; tentative D call: TRBD1 (5 bases). The CDR3 contains 13 residues. Trimming pared 4 bases from V and 5 bases from J, leaving 12 bases between. The germline V gene has CDR1 SQVTM and CDR2 ANQGSEA. The CDR3 loop reads CSVATGGDQPQHF. CDR3 coding DNA: TGCAGCGTTGCCACAGGCGGGGATCAGCCCCAGCATTTT.

This chain links TRBV28 with TRBJ1-2; unclear D gene. The CDR3 totals 14 residues. V lost 1 base, J lost 4 bases, and 10 bases lay in between. CDR1 and CDR2 (germline): MDHEN, SYDVKM. CDR3 protein: CASSLLGMGYGYTF. For the CDR3, the DNA is TGTGCCAGCAGTTTATTGGGTATGGGCTATGGCTACACCTTC.

The chain couples TRBV7-3 to TRBJ2-2, with 8 bases lining up with TRBD1. CDR3 size: 15 residues. With 2 bases clipped from V and 2 bases from J, the junction kept 1 base outside the gene matches. Germline V gene lookup returns CDR1 SGHTA and CDR2 FQGTGA. DNA of the CDR3: TGTGCCAGCAGCTTAGGGACAGGCAACACCGGGGAGCTGTTTTTT. Translating it yields CASSLGTGNTGELFF.

V gene TRBV7-2 combines with J gene TRBJ2-1; TRBD2 matches 10 bases. Germline CDR1 reads SGHTA; CDR2 reads FQGNSA. The junction had 1 base not matched to a gene; V was cut back by 1 base and J by 10 bases. The CDR3 extends over 13 amino acids. CDR3: CASSLELAGEQFF. The CDR3 bases are TGTGCCAGCAGCTTAGAACTAGCGGGGGAGCAGTTCTTC. Full variable domain (remainder filled in from reference TRBV7-2 and TRBJ2-1): GAGVSQSPSNKVTEKGKDVELRCDPISGHTALYWYRQSLGQGLEFLIYFQGNSAPDKSGLPSDRFSAERTGGSVSTLTIQRTQQEDSAVYLCASSLELAGEQFFGPGTRLTVL.

The chain couples TRBV27 to TRBJ2-2; a weak D match, TRBD1 (6 bases). The CDR3 loop spans 14 amino acids. The germline V and J ends were trimmed by 6 bases and 4 bases, with 12 bases remaining between them. Germline loops: CDR1 MNHEY, CDR2 SMNVEV (reference sequence). CDR3 DNA: TGTGCCAGCAGAGGGGGTACGAGCACCGGGGAGCTGTTTTTT. Its protein is CASRGGTSTGELFF.

The V and J genes are TRBV7-3 and TRBJ1-2; the D gene is possibly TRBD1 (6 bases). V was shortened by 1 base and J by 10 bases, with 13 bases between the two germline ends. The V gene's germline CDR1 is SGHTA and CDR2 FQGTGA. The CDR3 is 13 amino acids. CDR3 sequence (DNA): TGTGCCAGCAGCTTAAATCAGGGGCAGGACTACACCTTC. Protein sequence: CASSLNQGQDYTF.

The rearrangement uses TRBV9 and TRBJ2-7, with 7 nucleotides matching TRBD2. V shed 4 bases, J shed 6 bases, and the junction held 10 bases outside the gene matches. The germline gives CDR1 SGDLS, CDR2 YYNGEE. CDR3 size: 14 residues. Here the CDR3 reads CASSPPSGVGEQYF. CDR3 nucleotides: TGTGCCAGCAGCCCCCCCAGCGGGGTAGGCGAGCAGTACTTC.

Of note for this clone: Relative to the germline gene, one junction end is altered; a read error may explain this. The rearrangement joins TRBV5-4 to TRBJ2-2; D is possibly TRBD1 (6 bases). The CDR3 length is 16 residues. Germline loops: CDR1 SGHNT, CDR2 YYREEE (reference sequence). The CDR3 region has the DNA TGCGCCAGCAGCCAAGATGAGGACAGATCCACCGGGGAGCTGTTTTTT. The encoded protein is CASSQDEDRSTGELFF.

The V call is TRBV7-9, the J call TRBJ1-1; 7 positions match TRBD1. The CDR3 totals 15 residues. Germline lookup yields CDR1 SEHNR and CDR2 FQNEAQ (reference sequence). V lost 5 bases and J lost 4; bases outside the gene matches: 10. The chain's CDR3 is CASSVDRTGRTEAFF. In nucleotides, the CDR3 is TGTGCCAGCAGCGTGGATCGGACAGGCCGCACTGAAGCTTTCTTT.

This clone was seen a handful of times. The rearrangement uses TRBV7-9 and TRBJ1-2, with D unresolved. V lost 5 bases to trimming and J lost 7 bases, with 17 bases between them. Germline CDR1 SEHNR, CDR2 FQNEAQ (reference sequence). The CDR3 has 14 residues. In DNA, the CDR3 is TGTGCCAGCAGCCCCCTAAGCTATAGCTCTGGCTACACCTTC. Its translation is CASSPLSYSSGYTF.

The J gene is TRBJ1-1, the V gene TRBV5-4, with D possibly matching TRBD1 (5 bases). Trimming removed 3 bases at V and 1 base at J, with 7 bases between. Looked up from germline, CDR1 is SGHNT and CDR2 is YYREEE (reference sequence). This CDR3 comprises 13 residues. CDR3: CASSWGENTEAFF. The CDR3 coding sequence is TGTGCCAGCAGCTGGGGGGAGAACACTGAAGCTTTCTTT.